The clone carrying this T cell receptor (beta chain) was counted many times. Its target is not known. V lost 4 bases to trimming and J lost 4 bases, with 10 bases between them. Germline loops: CDR1 SNHLY, CDR2 FYNNEI. The CDR3 totals 13 residues. These data come from a study of T cells in Graves' hyperthyroidism and ophthalmopathy. Study overall: Specimen type is peripheral blood, collected at initial diagnosis prior to any treatment.

Amplification targeted TCR beta CDR3 regions from RNA transcripts. The TCR CDR3 was amplified in a first-round RT-PCR using the HTBI primer set. TCRdb reanalysed the multiplex PCR reads using MiXCR and keeps one entry per CDR3 protein. Among over 250,000 distinct CDR3 sequences, 25% to 30% were seen once, and the ten largest hold about 30%. Study results and limitations: Ophthalmopathy stood apart from stable hyperthyroidism in a 13 V-J model. Ophthalmopathy, as predicted by the model, came a median 6.5 months after the prediction.

This sample holds PBMCs from roughly 10 ml fresh peripheral blood. What was sequenced was blood. The chain couples TRBV2 to TRBJ1-2; D possibly corresponds to TRBD1 (5 bases). The sequence was obtained from a man in his forties or fifties with Graves' hyperthyroidism that later progressed to Graves' ophthalmopathy. The CDR3 reads CASSGAGIYGYTF. CDR3 DNA: TGTGCCAGCAGTGGAGCAGGGATCTATGGCTACACCTTC. Drawing the rest from reference TRBV2 and TRBJ1-2, the complete variable domain is EPEVTQTPSHQVTQMGQEVILRCVPISNHLYFYWYRQILGQKVEFLVSFYNNEISEKSEIFDDQFSVERPDGSNFTLKIRSTKLEDSAMYFCASSGAGIYGYTFGSGTRLTVV.